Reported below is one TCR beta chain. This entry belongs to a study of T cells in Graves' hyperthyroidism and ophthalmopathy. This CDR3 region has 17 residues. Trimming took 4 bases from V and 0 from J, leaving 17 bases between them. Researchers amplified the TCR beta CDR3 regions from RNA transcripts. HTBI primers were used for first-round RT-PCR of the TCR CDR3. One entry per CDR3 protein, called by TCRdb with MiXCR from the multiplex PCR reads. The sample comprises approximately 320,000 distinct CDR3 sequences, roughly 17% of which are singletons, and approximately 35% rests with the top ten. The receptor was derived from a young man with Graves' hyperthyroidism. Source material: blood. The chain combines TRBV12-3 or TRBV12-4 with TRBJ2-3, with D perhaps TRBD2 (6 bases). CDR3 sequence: CASSSGLEGRSTDTQYF. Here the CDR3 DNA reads TGTGCCAGCAGTTCCGGCCTGGAGGGTCGGAGCACAGATACGCAGTATTTT.